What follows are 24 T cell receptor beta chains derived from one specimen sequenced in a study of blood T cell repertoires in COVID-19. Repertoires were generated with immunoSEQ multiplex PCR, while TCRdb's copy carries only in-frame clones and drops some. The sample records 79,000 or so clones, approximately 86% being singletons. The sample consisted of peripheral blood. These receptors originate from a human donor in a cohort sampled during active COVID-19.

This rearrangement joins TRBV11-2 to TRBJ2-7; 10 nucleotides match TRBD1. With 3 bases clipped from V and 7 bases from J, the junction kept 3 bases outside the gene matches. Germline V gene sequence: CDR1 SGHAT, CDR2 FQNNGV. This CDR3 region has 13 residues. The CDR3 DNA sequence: TGTGCCAGCAGCTTCGGGACAGGGGTAGAGCAGTACTTC. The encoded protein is CASSFGTGVEQYF.

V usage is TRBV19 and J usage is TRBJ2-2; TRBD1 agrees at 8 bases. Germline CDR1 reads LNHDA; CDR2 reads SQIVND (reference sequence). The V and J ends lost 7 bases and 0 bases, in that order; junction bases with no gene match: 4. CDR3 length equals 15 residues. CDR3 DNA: TGTGCCAGTATGCCGGGACAGGCGAACACCGGGGAGCTGTTTTTT. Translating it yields CASMPGQANTGELFF.

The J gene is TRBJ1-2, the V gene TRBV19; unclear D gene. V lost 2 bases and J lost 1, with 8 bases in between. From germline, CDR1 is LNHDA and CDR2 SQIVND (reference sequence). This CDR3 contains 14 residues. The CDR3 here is CASSIMAGNYGYTF. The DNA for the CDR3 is TGTGCCAGTAGTATAATGGCGGGTAACTATGGCTACACCTTC.

The CDR3 region has the DNA TGTGCCAGCAGTTCCGGGACTAGCGCGGACAATGAGCAGTTCTTC. It translates to CASSSGTSADNEQFF. The chain couples TRBV9 to TRBJ2-1, with TRBD2 matching over 10 bases. The CDR3 is 15 residues long. V lost 5 bases and J lost 5; bases outside the gene matches: 7. Germline-derived CDR1 and CDR2 are SGDLS and YYNGEE.

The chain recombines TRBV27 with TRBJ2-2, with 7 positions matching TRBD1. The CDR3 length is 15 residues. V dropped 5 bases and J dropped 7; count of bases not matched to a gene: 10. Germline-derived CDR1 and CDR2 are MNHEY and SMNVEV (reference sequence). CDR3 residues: CASSADRVRHGELFF. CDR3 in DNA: TGTGCCAGCAGTGCCGACAGGGTCAGGCACGGGGAGCTGTTTTTT.

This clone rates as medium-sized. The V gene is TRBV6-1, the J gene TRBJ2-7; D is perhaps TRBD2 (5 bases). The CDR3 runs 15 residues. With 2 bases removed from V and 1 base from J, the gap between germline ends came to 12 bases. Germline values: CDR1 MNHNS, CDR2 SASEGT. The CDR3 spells CASSESAGPSYEQYF. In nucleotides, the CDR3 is TGTGCCAGCAGTGAAAGCGCGGGCCCTTCCTACGAGCAGTACTTC.

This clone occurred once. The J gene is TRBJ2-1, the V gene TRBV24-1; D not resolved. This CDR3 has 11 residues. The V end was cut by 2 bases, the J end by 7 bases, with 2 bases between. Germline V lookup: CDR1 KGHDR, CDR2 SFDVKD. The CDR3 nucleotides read TGTGCCACCAGTGATTCGAATGAGCAGTTCTTC. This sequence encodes CATSDSNEQFF.

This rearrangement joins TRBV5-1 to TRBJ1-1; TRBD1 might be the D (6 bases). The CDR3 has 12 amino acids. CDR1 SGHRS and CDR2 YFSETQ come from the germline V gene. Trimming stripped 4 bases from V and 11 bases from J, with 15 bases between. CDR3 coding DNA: TGCGCCAGCAGCCTGACCGACAGGAAGGCTTTCTTT. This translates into CASSLTDRKAFF. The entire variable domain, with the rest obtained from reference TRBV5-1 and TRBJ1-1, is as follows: KAGVTQTPRYLIKTRGQQVTLSCSPISGHRSVSWYQQTPGQGLQFLFEYFSETQRNKGNFPGRFSGRQFSNSRSEMNVSTLELGDSALYLCASSLTDRKAFFGQGTRLTVV.

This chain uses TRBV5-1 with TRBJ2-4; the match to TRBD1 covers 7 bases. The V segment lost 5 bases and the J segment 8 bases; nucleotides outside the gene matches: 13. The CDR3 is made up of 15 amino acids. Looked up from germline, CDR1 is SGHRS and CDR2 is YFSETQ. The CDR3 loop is CASRVQGIATDIQYF. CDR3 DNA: TGCGCCAGCAGGGTACAGGGGATAGCCACGGACATTCAGTACTTC.

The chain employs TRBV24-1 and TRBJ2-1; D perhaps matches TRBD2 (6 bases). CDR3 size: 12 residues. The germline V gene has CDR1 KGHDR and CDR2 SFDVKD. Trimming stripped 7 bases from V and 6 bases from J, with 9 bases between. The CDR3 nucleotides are TGTGCCACCAGCCTGGGGGGCAATGAGCAGTTCTTC. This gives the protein CATSLGGNEQFF.

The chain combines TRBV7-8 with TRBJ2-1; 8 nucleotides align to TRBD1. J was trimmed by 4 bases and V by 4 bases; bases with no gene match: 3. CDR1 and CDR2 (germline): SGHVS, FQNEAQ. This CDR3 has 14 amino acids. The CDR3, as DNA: TGTGCCAGCAGCTCATGGACAGGGTACAATGAGCAGTTCTTC. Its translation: CASSSWTGYNEQFF.

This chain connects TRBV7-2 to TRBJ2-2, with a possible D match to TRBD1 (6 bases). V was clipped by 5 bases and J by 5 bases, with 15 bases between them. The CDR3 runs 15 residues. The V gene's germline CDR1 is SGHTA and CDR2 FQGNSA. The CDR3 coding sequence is TGTGCCAGCAGCAACCAGGGGTGGGGGACCGGGGAGCTGTTTTTT. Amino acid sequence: CASSNQGWGTGELFF.

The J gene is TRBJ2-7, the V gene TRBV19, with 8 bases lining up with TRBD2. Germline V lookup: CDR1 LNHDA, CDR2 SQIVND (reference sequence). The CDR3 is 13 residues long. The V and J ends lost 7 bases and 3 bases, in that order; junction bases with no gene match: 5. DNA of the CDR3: TGTGCCAGTACCCCGGGAGGGGGCTACGAGCAGTACTTC. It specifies CASTPGGGYEQYF.

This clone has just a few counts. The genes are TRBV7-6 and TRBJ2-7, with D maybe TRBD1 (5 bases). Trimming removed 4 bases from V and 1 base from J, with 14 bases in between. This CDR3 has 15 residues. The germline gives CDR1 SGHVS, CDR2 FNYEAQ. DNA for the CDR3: TGTGCCAGCAGCTCTTCCCTCCGACAGTCCTACGAGCAGTACTTC. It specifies CASSSSLRQSYEQYF.

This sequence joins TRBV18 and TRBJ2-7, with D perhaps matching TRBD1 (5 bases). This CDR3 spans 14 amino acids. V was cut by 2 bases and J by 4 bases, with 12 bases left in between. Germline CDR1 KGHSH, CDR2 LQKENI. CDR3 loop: CASSPGAGYYEQYF. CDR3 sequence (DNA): TGTGCCAGCTCACCAGGGGCAGGGTATTACGAGCAGTACTTC.

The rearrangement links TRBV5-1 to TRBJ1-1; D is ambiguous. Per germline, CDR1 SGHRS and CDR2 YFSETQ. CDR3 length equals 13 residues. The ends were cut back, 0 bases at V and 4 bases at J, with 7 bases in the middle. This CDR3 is CASSLEISTEAFF. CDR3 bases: TGCGCCAGCAGCTTGGAAATCTCCACTGAAGCTTTCTTT.

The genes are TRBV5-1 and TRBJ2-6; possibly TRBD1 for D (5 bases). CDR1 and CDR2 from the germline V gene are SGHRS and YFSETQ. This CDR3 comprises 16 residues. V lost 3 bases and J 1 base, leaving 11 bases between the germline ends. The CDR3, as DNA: TGCGCCAGCAGCTCCGGAAGACAGTCTGGGGCCAACGTCCTGACTTTC. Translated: CASSSGRQSGANVLTF. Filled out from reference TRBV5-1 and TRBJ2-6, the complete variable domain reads KAGVTQTPRYLIKTRGQQVTLSCSPISGHRSVSWYQQTPGQGLQFLFEYFSETQRNKGNFPGRFSGRQFSNSRSEMNVSTLELGDSALYLCASSSGRQSGANVLTFGAGSRLTVL.

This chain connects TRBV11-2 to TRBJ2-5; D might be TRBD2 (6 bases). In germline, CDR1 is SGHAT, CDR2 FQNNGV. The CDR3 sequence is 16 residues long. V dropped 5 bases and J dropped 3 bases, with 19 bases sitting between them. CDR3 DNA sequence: TGTGCCAGCAGCCTCAACACCGCGAGGACTAAAGAGACCCAGTACTTC. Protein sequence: CASSLNTARTKETQYF. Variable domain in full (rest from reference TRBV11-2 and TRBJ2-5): EAGVAQSPRYKIIEKRQSVAFWCNPISGHATLYWYQQILGQGPKLLIQFQNNGVVDDSQLPKDRFSAERLKGVDSTLKIQPAKLEDSAVYLCASSLNTARTKETQYFGPGTRLLVL.

The CDR3 nucleotides are TGTGCCAGCAGTTTTGGCGGGGGGGCCGGGGAGCAGTTCTTC. This encodes CASSFGGGAGEQFF. The chain has TRBV27 and TRBJ2-1, with 9 bases aligning to TRBD2. From germline, CDR1 is MNHEY and CDR2 SMNVEV (reference sequence). Unmatched junction bases numbered 7, after V lost 3 bases and J lost 10 bases. The CDR3 loop spans 14 amino acids.

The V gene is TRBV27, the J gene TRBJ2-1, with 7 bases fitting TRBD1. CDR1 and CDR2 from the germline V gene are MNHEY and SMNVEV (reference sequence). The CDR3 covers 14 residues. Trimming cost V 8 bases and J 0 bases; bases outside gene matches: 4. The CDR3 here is CASGRGSSYNEQFF. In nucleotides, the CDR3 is TGTGCCAGCGGCAGGGGGAGCTCCTACAATGAGCAGTTCTTC.

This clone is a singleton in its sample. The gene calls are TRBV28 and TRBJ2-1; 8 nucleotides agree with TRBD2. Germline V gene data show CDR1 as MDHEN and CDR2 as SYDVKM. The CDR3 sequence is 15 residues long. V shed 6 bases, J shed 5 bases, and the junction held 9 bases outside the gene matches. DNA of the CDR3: TGTGCCAGCAGGTGGGGACTAGAATATCACAATGAGCAGTTCTTC. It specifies CASRWGLEYHNEQFF.

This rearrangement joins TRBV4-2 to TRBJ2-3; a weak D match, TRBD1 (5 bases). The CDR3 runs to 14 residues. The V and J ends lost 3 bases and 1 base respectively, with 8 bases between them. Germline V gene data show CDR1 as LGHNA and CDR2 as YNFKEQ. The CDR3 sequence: CASSHGQRTDTQYF. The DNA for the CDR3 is TGTGCCAGCAGCCACGGACAACGCACAGATACGCAGTATTTT.

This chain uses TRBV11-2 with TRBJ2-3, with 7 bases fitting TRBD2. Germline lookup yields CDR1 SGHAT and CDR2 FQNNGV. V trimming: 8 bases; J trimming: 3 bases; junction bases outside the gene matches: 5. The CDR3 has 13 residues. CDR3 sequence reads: CASGRGWTDTQYF. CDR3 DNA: TGTGCCAGCGGGCGGGGGTGGACAGATACGCAGTATTTT.

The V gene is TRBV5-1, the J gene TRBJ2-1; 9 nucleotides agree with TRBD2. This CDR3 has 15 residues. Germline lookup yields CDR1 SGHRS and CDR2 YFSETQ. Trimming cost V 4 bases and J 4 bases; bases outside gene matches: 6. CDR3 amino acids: CASSPTSGTYNEQFF. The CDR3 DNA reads TGCGCCAGCAGCCCGACTAGCGGAACTTACAATGAGCAGTTCTTC.